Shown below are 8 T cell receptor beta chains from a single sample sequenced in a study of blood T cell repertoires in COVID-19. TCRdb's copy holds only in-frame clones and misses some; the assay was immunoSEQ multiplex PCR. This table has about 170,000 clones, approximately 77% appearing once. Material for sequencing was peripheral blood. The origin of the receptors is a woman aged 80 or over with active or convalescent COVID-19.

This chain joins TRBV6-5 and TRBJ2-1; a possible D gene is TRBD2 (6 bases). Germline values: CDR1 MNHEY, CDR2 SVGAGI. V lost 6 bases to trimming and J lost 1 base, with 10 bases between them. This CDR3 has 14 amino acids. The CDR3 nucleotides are TGTGCCAGCAGGTTAGCGGTGTCCTACAATGAGCAGTTCTTC. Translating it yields CASRLAVSYNEQFF.

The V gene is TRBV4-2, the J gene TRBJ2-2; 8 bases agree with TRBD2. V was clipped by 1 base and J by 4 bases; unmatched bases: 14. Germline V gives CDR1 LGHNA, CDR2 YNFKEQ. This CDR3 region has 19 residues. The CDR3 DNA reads TGTGCCAGCAGCCAAGGGGGCCGGTGGCTAGCGGGCGTCACCGGGGAGCTGTTTTTT. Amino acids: CASSQGGRWLAGVTGELFF.

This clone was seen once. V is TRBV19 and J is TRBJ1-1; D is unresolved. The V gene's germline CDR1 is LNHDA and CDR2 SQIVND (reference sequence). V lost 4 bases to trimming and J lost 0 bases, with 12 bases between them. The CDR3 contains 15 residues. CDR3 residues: CASSTRGGLNTEAFF. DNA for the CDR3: TGTGCCAGTAGTACCCGGGGAGGCCTGAACACTGAAGCTTTCTTT.

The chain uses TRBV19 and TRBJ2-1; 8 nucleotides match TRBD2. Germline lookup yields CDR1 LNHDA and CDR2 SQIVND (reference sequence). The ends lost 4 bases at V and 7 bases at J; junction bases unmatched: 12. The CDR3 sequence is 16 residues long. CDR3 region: CASSSGAGGSRNEQFF. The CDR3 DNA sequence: TGTGCCAGTAGTAGCGGGGCGGGAGGTTCTCGTAATGAGCAGTTCTTC.

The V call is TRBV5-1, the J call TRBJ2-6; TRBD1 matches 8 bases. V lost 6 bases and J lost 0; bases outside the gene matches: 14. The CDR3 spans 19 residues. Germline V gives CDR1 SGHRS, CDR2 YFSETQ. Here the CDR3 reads CASTPIPGTGASGANVLTF. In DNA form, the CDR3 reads TGCGCCAGCACTCCAATTCCCGGGACAGGAGCCTCTGGGGCCAACGTCCTGACTTTC.

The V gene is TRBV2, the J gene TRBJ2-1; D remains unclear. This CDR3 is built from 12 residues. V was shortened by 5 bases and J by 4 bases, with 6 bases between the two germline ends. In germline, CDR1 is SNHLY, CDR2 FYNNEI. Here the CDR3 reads CASSLGYNEQFF. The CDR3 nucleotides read TGTGCCAGCAGTCTAGGTTACAATGAGCAGTTCTTC. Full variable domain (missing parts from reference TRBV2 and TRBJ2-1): EPEVTQTPSHQVTQMGQEVILRCVPISNHLYFYWYRQILGQKVEFLVSFYNNEISEKSEIFDDQFSVERPDGSNFTLKIRSTKLEDSAMYFCASSLGYNEQFFGPGTRLTVL.

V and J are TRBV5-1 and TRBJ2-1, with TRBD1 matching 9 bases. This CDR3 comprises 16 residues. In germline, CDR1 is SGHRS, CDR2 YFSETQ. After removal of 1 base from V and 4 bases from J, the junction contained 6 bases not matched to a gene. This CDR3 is CASSLRFGQGYNEQFF. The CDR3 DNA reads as TGCGCCAGCAGCTTGAGGTTCGGACAGGGGTACAATGAGCAGTTCTTC.

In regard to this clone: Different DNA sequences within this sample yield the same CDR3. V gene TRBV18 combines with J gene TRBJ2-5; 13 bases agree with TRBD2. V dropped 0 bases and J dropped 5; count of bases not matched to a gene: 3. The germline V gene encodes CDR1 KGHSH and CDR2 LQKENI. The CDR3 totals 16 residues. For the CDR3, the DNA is TGTGCCAGCTCACCACCGGGACTAGCGGGATTGGAGACCCAGTACTTC. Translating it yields CASSPPGLAGLETQYF.